This TCR beta chain emerged from a study of shared clonotypes between healthy human individuals. Measured with immunoSEQ multiplex PCR; TCRdb has only the in-frame clones, and not every one. The sample includes some 2 million clones, 85% to 95% of them seen just once. The CDR3 runs 16 residues. V was pared by 4 bases and J by 5 bases, with 20 bases between. CDR1 is SGHAT and CDR2 is FQNNGV in the germline V gene. The source material was naive CD4+ T cells sorted from blood. The subset was: CD45RA+ positively selected. The sequence came from a man between 18 and 35 years old in good health. The V gene is TRBV11-2, the J gene TRBJ2-5, with unresolved D. CDR3 loop: CASSSLGPTLRETQYF. CDR3 in DNA: TGTGCCAGCAGCTCCCTCGGACCCACTTTAAGGGAGACCCAGTACTTC.